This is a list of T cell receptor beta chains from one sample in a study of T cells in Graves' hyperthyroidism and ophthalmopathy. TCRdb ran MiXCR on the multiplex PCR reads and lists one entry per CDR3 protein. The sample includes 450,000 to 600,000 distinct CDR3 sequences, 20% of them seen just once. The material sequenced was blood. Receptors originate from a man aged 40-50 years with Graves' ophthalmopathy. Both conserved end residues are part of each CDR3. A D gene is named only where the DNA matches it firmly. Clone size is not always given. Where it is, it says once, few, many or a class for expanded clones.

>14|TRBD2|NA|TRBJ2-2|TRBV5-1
TGCGCCAGCGGGCGGGAGGGCCCTCCCGGGGAGCTGTTTTTT
CASGREGPPGELFF
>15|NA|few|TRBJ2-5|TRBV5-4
TGTGCCAGCAGCTCTACCTGGAGCGGGCGAGAGACCCAGTACTTC
CASSSTWSGRETQYF
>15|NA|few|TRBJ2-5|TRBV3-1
TGTGCCAGCAGCCAAGCCGGCCCAGCGGTAGAGACCCAGTACTTC
CASSQAGPAVETQYF
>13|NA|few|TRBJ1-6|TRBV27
TGTGCCAGCAGTGGTACAGGCCACTCACCCCTCCACTTT
CASSGTGHSPLHF
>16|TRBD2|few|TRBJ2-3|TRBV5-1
TGCGCCAGCAGCTCCTTCGGGGGGGGTCCCACAGATACGCAGTATTTT
CASSSFGGGPTDTQYF
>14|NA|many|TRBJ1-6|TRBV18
TGTGCCAGCTCACCAGGAACAGATAATTCACCCCTCCACTTT
CASSPGTDNSPLHF
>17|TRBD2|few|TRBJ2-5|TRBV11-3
TGTGCCAGCAGCCAAGGACTAGCGGGGGGTCACCAAGAGACCCAGTACTTC
CASSQGLAGGHQETQYF
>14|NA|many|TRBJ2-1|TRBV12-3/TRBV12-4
TGTGCCAGCAGTTTGATACCTTATGACAATGAGCAGTTCTTC
CASSLIPYDNEQFF
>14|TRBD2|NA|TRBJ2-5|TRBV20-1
TGCAGTGCTTCGACTAGCGGGGGATTAGAGACCCAGTACTTC
CSASTSGGLETQYF
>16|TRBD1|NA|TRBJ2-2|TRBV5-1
TGCGCCAGCAGCTTATCCAACAGGGGATTATCCGGGGAGCTGTTTTTT
CASSLSNRGLSGELFF
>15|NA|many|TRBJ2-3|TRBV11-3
TGTGCCAGCAGCTTAGGTTCCGAGCAGGGAGATACGCAGTATTTT
CASSLGSEQGDTQYF
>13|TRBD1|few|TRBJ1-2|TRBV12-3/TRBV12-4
TGTGCCAGCAGTCCGACGGGACAGGCTGGCTACACCTTC
CASSPTGQAGYTF
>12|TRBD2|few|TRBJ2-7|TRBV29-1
TGCAGCGTTTCCGAGCGGGAGGACGAGCAGTACTTC
CSVSEREDEQYF
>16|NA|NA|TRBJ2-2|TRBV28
TGTGCCAGCAGACCCAACCACCGGGAGTTCGGCGGGGAGCTGTTTTTT
CASRPNHREFGGELFF
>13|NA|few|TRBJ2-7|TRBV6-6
TGTGCCAGCAGTTACTACCGAACCTACGAGCAGTACTTC
CASSYYRTYEQYF
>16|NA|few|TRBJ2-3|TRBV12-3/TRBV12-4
TGTGCCAGCAGTACGGGGGACTTTTATATCACAGATACGCAGTATTTT
CASSTGDFYITDTQYF
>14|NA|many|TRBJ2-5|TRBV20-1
TGCAGTGCTAGCGGCAGGGATCGCCAAGAGACCCAGTACTTC
CSASGRDRQETQYF
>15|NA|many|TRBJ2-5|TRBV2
TGTGCCAGCAGTTCCAAAACTTCTAGCGCTGAGACCCAGTACTTC
CASSSKTSSAETQYF
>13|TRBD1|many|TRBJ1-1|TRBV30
TGTGCCTGGAGTCGAACCTTGACAGGGCAAGCTTTCTTT
CAWSRTLTGQAFF
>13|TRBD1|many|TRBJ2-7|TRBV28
TGTGCCAGCAGACAGGGGGCGACCTACGAGCAGTACTTC
CASRQGATYEQYF
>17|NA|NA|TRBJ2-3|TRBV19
TGTGCCAGTAAGCCCCCGGGATTGACTCGGAGCACAGATACGCAGTATTTT
CASKPPGLTRSTDTQYF
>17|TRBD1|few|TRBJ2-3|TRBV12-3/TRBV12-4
TGTGCCAGCAGTTCCGGGACAGGATCTCGGTGGACAGATACGCAGTATTTT
CASSSGTGSRWTDTQYF
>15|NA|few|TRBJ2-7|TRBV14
TGTGCCAGCAGCCATATTAACACCCGAGGAGACGAGCAGTACTTC
CASSHINTRGDEQYF